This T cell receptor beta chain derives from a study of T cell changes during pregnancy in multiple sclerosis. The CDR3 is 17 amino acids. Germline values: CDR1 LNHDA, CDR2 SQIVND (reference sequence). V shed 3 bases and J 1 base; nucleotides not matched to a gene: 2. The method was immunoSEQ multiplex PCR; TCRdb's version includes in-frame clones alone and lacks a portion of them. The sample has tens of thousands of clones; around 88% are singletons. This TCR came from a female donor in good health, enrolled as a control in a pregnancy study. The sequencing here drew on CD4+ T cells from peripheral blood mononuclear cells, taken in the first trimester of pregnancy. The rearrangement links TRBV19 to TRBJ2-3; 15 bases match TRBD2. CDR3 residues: CASSMGLAGGRTDTQYF. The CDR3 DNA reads TGTGCCAGTAGTATGGGACTAGCGGGGGGACGCACAGATACGCAGTATTTT.